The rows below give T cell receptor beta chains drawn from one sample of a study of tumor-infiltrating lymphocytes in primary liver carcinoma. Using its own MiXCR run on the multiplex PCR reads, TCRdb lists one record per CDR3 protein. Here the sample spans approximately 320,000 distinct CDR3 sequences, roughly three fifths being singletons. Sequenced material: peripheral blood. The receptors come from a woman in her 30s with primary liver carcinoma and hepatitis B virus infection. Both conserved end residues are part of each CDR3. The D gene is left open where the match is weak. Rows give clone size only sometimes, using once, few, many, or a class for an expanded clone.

CDR3 DNA: TGTGCCAGCAGCTTAGATAGCCAGGGGGGTCGGGAGCAGTACTTC
CDR3 protein: CASSLDSQGGREQYF
J gene: TRBJ2-7
D gene: -
V gene: TRBV13
clone size: -

CDR3 DNA: TGTGCCAACAGTTACGAGGTCCGGGCTGGCTACACCTTC
CDR3 protein: CANSYEVRAGYTF
J gene: TRBJ1-2
D gene: -
V gene: TRBV6-5
clone size: -

CDR3 DNA: TGTGCCAGCAGCTTGCCCGGCAGACCCTACAATGAGCAGTTCTTC
CDR3 protein: CASSLPGRPYNEQFF
J gene: TRBJ2-1
D gene: -
V gene: TRBV5-4
clone size: once

CDR3 DNA: TGTGCCAGCAGTTTTCGGACAGGGGGGAACACTGAAGCTTTCTTT
CDR3 protein: CASSFRTGGNTEAFF
J gene: TRBJ1-1
D gene: TRBD1
V gene: TRBV6-1
clone size: -

CDR3 DNA: TGTGCCAGCAGCTTACATGACAGGGATGGCGAGCAGTACTTC
CDR3 protein: CASSLHDRDGEQYF
J gene: TRBJ2-7
D gene: TRBD1
V gene: TRBV5-6
clone size: few

CDR3 DNA: TGCGCCAGCAGAATGGACAGTATCTACGAGCAGTACTTC
CDR3 protein: CASRMDSIYEQYF
J gene: TRBJ2-7
D gene: -
V gene: TRBV5-1
clone size: many

CDR3 DNA: TGTGTCAGCAGTGGGGACAGTAGTTACACTGAAGCTTTCTTT
CDR3 protein: CVSSGDSSYTEAFF
J gene: TRBJ1-1
D gene: TRBD1
V gene: TRBV6-1
clone size: -

CDR3 DNA: TGTGCCAGCAGTCCCGCCCGGGGGCAGTACTTC
CDR3 protein: CASSPARGQYF
J gene: TRBJ2-7
D gene: -
V gene: TRBV6-2/TRBV6-3
clone size: few

CDR3 DNA: TGTGCCACCATGGACCGGGACAGTATCCACGAGCAGTACTTC
CDR3 protein: CATMDRDSIHEQYF
J gene: TRBJ2-7
D gene: TRBD1
V gene: TRBV6-6
clone size: -

CDR3 DNA: TGTGCCATCAGTGGGTACACCTCCTACGAGCAGTACTTC
CDR3 protein: CAISGYTSYEQYF
J gene: TRBJ2-7
D gene: -
V gene: TRBV10-3
clone size: few

CDR3 DNA: TGTGCCAGCAGCTTATACGCGGGAGGGCCCGGGGAGCTGTTTTTT
CDR3 protein: CASSLYAGGPGELFF
J gene: TRBJ2-2
D gene: TRBD2
V gene: TRBV11-2
clone size: many

CDR3 DNA: TGCGCCAGCAGCCAAGAACGGGGGAGCAGCGACGAGCAGTACTTC
CDR3 protein: CASSQERGSSDEQYF
J gene: TRBJ2-7
D gene: -
V gene: TRBV4-1
clone size: few

CDR3 DNA: TGTGCCAGCAGTCCCGACAGTAGATACAATGAGCAGTTCTTC
CDR3 protein: CASSPDSRYNEQFF
J gene: TRBJ2-1
D gene: -
V gene: TRBV12-3/TRBV12-4
clone size: -

CDR3 DNA: TGTACCAGCAGCGGAGGGTACGGGTACTCCTACGAGCAGTACTTC
CDR3 protein: CTSSGGYGYSYEQYF
J gene: TRBJ2-7
D gene: -
V gene: TRBV5-4
clone size: -

CDR3 DNA: TGTGCCAGCAGCCAATCGAGGGCCGCAGGAGAAAAACTGTTTTTT
CDR3 protein: CASSQSRAAGEKLFF
J gene: TRBJ1-4
D gene: -
V gene: TRBV14
clone size: -

CDR3 DNA: TGTGCCAGCAGTGAATCAGGGGGCGTTGAAAAACTGTTTTTT
CDR3 protein: CASSESGGVEKLFF
J gene: TRBJ1-4
D gene: TRBD1
V gene: TRBV6-1
clone size: -

CDR3 DNA: TGCAGCGGGGCCCCAGGTTGGGCCATGAACACTGAAGCTTTCTTT
CDR3 protein: CSGAPGWAMNTEAFF
J gene: TRBJ1-1
D gene: -
V gene: TRBV29-1
clone size: -

CDR3 DNA: TGTGCTAGCAGCTTAGTAGATGGGCAGTTCTTC
CDR3 protein: CASSLVDGQFF
J gene: TRBJ2-1
D gene: -
V gene: TRBV11-2
clone size: -

CDR3 DNA: TGTGCCAGCAGCCGTACAGGAGGCTACACCTTC
CDR3 protein: CASSRTGGYTF
J gene: TRBJ1-2
D gene: -
V gene: TRBV7-9
clone size: few

CDR3 DNA: TGTGCTAGTGGTTTGAACGTCCGGGACTGGGAGGGCACAGATACGCAGTATTTT
CDR3 protein: CASGLNVRDWEGTDTQYF
J gene: TRBJ2-3
D gene: -
V gene: TRBV12-5
clone size: few

CDR3 DNA: TGTGCCAGCAGAGGCGGAGTTAGCTCCTACAATGAGCAGTTCTTC
CDR3 protein: CASRGGVSSYNEQFF
J gene: TRBJ2-1
D gene: -
V gene: TRBV6-2/TRBV6-3
clone size: many

CDR3 DNA: TGCGCCAGCAGCCAAGATTTGGGGGCCCCCAATGAGCAGTTCTTC
CDR3 protein: CASSQDLGAPNEQFF
J gene: TRBJ2-1
D gene: -
V gene: TRBV4-1
clone size: few

CDR3 DNA: TGTGCCAGCAGTGAAAGGACAGGGGGCAGCTATGGCTACACCTTC
CDR3 protein: CASSERTGGSYGYTF
J gene: TRBJ1-2
D gene: TRBD1
V gene: TRBV6-1
clone size: -

CDR3 DNA: TGCAGCGTTGAAGATCCGGGACAGGGGCCCCGATTGACCCAGTACTTC
CDR3 protein: CSVEDPGQGPRLTQYF
J gene: TRBJ2-5
D gene: TRBD1
V gene: TRBV29-1
clone size: -

CDR3 DNA: TGTGCCAACAGACTACACCTTAACCATGGCTACACCTTC
CDR3 protein: CANRLHLNHGYTF
J gene: TRBJ1-2
D gene: -
V gene: TRBV6-1
clone size: -

CDR3 DNA: TGCGCCAGCAGCCAAGGAGATCGAAAGGGTGGGGAGACCCAGTACTTC
CDR3 protein: CASSQGDRKGGETQYF
J gene: TRBJ2-5
D gene: -
V gene: TRBV4-3
clone size: many

CDR3 DNA: TGCGCCAGCAGCCAAGATCTTGGGACGGCGAATGAAAAACTGTTTTTT
CDR3 protein: CASSQDLGTANEKLFF
J gene: TRBJ1-4
D gene: -
V gene: TRBV4-3
clone size: -

CDR3 DNA: TGTGCCAGCAGCCATCCGGCTAACAGGATCTACGAGCAGTACTTC
CDR3 protein: CASSHPANRIYEQYF
J gene: TRBJ2-7
D gene: -
V gene: TRBV11-2
clone size: -

CDR3 DNA: TGTGCCAGCACCTTCCGTGAACAGGGCACTGAAGCTCTCTTT
CDR3 protein: CASTFREQGTEALF
J gene: TRBJ1-1
D gene: -
V gene: TRBV11-2
clone size: once

CDR3 DNA: TGTGCCAGCAGCAATGGGGTGGGTGAAGCTTTCTTT
CDR3 protein: CASSNGVGEAFF
J gene: TRBJ1-1
D gene: -
V gene: TRBV14
clone size: -

CDR3 DNA: TGTGCCAGCAGTGAGGGCAGACGAAACACCATATATTTT
CDR3 protein: CASSEGRRNTIYF
J gene: TRBJ1-3
D gene: -
V gene: TRBV6-1
clone size: -

CDR3 DNA: TGTGCCAGCAGCTTCCGACAGGCTGGGAACGAGCAGTACTTC
CDR3 protein: CASSFRQAGNEQYF
J gene: TRBJ2-7
D gene: -
V gene: TRBV11-2
clone size: -

CDR3 DNA: TGTGCCAGCAGTACCAGCAGGAGAAGTGGGGATGAGCAGTTCTTC
CDR3 protein: CASSTSRRSGDEQFF
J gene: TRBJ2-1
D gene: -
V gene: TRBV12-3/TRBV12-4
clone size: -

CDR3 DNA: TGTGCCAGCAGCTTAAGCGGGAGCACAGATACGCAGTATTTT
CDR3 protein: CASSLSGSTDTQYF
J gene: TRBJ2-3
D gene: -
V gene: TRBV7-9
clone size: few

CDR3 DNA: TGTGCCAGCAGGGGAAGGGGGGGCCCCGCCTCCTATAATTCACCCCTCTACTTC
CDR3 protein: CASRGRGGPASYNSPLYF
J gene: TRBJ1-6
D gene: -
V gene: TRBV6-5
clone size: -

CDR3 DNA: TGCGCCAGCAGCCAGGAAAGGGGAGTTAGCTCCTACAATGAGCAGTTCTTC
CDR3 protein: CASSQERGVSSYNEQFF
J gene: TRBJ2-1
D gene: -
V gene: TRBV4-3
clone size: many

CDR3 DNA: TGTGCTTGGAAGACGATGGGGGGGAACAATGAGCAGTTCTTC
CDR3 protein: CAWKTMGGNNEQFF
J gene: TRBJ2-1
D gene: TRBD2
V gene: TRBV30
clone size: -

CDR3 DNA: TGTGCCAGCAGCCCATCGCGGGTCCAAGAGACTCAGTACTTC
CDR3 protein: CASSPSRVQETQYF
J gene: TRBJ2-5
D gene: -
V gene: TRBV28
clone size: few

CDR3 DNA: TGTGCCAGCAGCTTGGAGACTAGCGGGAGTGGTCTAGCCTACAATGAGCAGTTCTTC
CDR3 protein: CASSLETSGSGLAYNEQFF
J gene: TRBJ2-1
D gene: TRBD2
V gene: TRBV5-4
clone size: -

CDR3 DNA: TGTGCCAGCAGCCAAGAGGTGACGACTAGCGGGAGTTGGGGAGAGACCCAGTACTTC
CDR3 protein: CASSQEVTTSGSWGETQYF
J gene: TRBJ2-5
D gene: TRBD2
V gene: TRBV14
clone size: few

CDR3 DNA: TGTGCCGGCAGTTACTCCCCGGGGAGAAACGAGCAGTACTTC
CDR3 protein: CAGSYSPGRNEQYF
J gene: TRBJ2-7
D gene: -
V gene: TRBV6-5
clone size: once

CDR3 DNA: TGTGCCATCAAATTGGGGACTAGCAATCAGCCCCAGCATTTT
CDR3 protein: CAIKLGTSNQPQHF
J gene: TRBJ1-5
D gene: -
V gene: TRBV2
clone size: -

CDR3 DNA: TGTGCCAGCAGCTTAGGCCTCCTTTCCTCTGGAGAAAAACTGTTTTTT
CDR3 protein: CASSLGLLSSGEKLFF
J gene: TRBJ1-4
D gene: -
V gene: TRBV11-2
clone size: -

CDR3 DNA: TGTGCCAGCAGTCCAAGACATGTCGGAGCCGGGGAGCTGTTTTTT
CDR3 protein: CASSPRHVGAGELFF
J gene: TRBJ2-2
D gene: -
V gene: TRBV6-5
clone size: once

CDR3 DNA: TGTGCCACCAGTGATTTGGGGGGGACTGAAGCTTCCTTT
CDR3 protein: CATSDLGGTEASF
J gene: TRBJ1-1
D gene: -
V gene: TRBV24-1
clone size: -

CDR3 DNA: TGTGCCAGCAGCTTGTCCCGCAAAGAGATCCAGTACTTT
CDR3 protein: CASSLSRKEIQYF
J gene: TRBJ2-5
D gene: -
V gene: TRBV11-2
clone size: once

CDR3 DNA: TGTGCCAGCAGCTTCGGACAGAGCACCGGGGAGCTGTTTTTT
CDR3 protein: CASSFGQSTGELFF
J gene: TRBJ2-2
D gene: -
V gene: TRBV7-9
clone size: -

CDR3 DNA: TGCGCCAGCAGCCCCGGGTGGCAGGGAGAGACCCAGTACTTC
CDR3 protein: CASSPGWQGETQYF
J gene: TRBJ2-5
D gene: -
V gene: TRBV10-1
clone size: few

CDR3 DNA: TGTGTCAGCACACGGGGCAAGACTGAAGCCTTCTTT
CDR3 protein: CVSTRGKTEAFF
J gene: TRBJ1-1
D gene: -
V gene: TRBV6-6
clone size: -

CDR3 DNA: TGTGCCAGCAGTGCCGGGACTCATCAAGAGACCCAGTACTTC
CDR3 protein: CASSAGTHQETQYF
J gene: TRBJ2-5
D gene: -
V gene: TRBV6-5
clone size: few

CDR3 DNA: TGTGCCAGCAGCACGCGGACAGGGGGCGATAGCACTGAAGCTTTCTTT
CDR3 protein: CASSTRTGGDSTEAFF
J gene: TRBJ1-1
D gene: TRBD1
V gene: TRBV7-9
clone size: -

CDR3 DNA: TGTACCAGCAGCTTACGAACGGTGAGCTCCTACGAGCAGTACTTC
CDR3 protein: CTSSLRTVSSYEQYF
J gene: TRBJ2-7
D gene: -
V gene: TRBV11-2
clone size: -

CDR3 DNA: TGTGCCAGCGGCCTGACGTCGACAGGGAGCTCCTACGAGCAGTACTTC
CDR3 protein: CASGLTSTGSSYEQYF
J gene: TRBJ2-7
D gene: TRBD1
V gene: TRBV5-5
clone size: -

CDR3 DNA: TGTGCCAGCGCGACTAGTCGGAAACTTAGGGGTATTTGGACCCAGTACTTC
CDR3 protein: CASATSRKLRGIWTQYF
J gene: TRBJ2-5
D gene: -
V gene: TRBV28
clone size: many